These 5 T cell receptor beta chains originate from one sample sequenced in a study of shared T cell receptors in the human thymus. Sequencing used immunoSEQ multiplex PCR; TCRdb keeps in-frame clones, though not all of them. The table shows hundreds of thousands of clones, with 88% occurring only once. These data were also filed under a second study, of human thymus T cells.

Sequenced: thymocytes. Source of these receptors: a boy in the first two years of life with a congenital heart defect.

V and J are TRBV30 and TRBJ2-7, with TRBD2 identical over 9 bases. Germline lookup yields CDR1 GTSNPN and CDR2 SVGIG (reference sequence). The CDR3 contains 16 residues. With 1 base clipped from V and 4 bases from J, the junction kept 11 bases outside the gene matches. In nucleotides, the CDR3 is TGTGCCTGGAGTGGAAGGGCGGGAGCGGGAGGTTACGAGCAGTACTTC. This encodes CAWSGRAGAGGYEQYF.

This chain links TRBV30 with TRBJ2-2, with D unresolved. V lost 0 bases and J 3 bases, leaving 5 bases between the germline ends. Germline lookup yields CDR1 GTSNPN and CDR2 SVGIG (reference sequence). The CDR3 runs to 13 residues. CDR3 protein: CAWSVSDTGELFF. CDR3 DNA: TGTGCCTGGAGTGTATCGGACACCGGGGAGCTGTTTTTT.

The gene calls are TRBV28 and TRBJ2-4, with TRBD1 as a possible D gene (6 bases). Trimming removed 0 bases from V and 0 bases from J, with 15 bases in between. Germline loops: CDR1 MDHEN, CDR2 SYDVKM. CDR3 length equals 18 residues. DNA of the CDR3: TGTGCCAGCAGTTTATGGTTACTACAGGGTATAGCCAAAAACATTCAGTACTTC. Its protein product is CASSLWLLQGIAKNIQYF.

The chain has TRBV11-1 and TRBJ2-5; TRBD2 might be the D (7 bases). The CDR3 loop spans 16 amino acids. Trimming removed 5 bases from V and 2 bases from J, with 18 bases in between. Germline-derived CDR1 and CDR2 are SGHAT and FQDESV (reference sequence). The CDR3 sequence is CASSPAQGRGQETQYF. The CDR3 nucleotides are TGTGCCAGCAGCCCAGCTCAGGGGAGGGGGCAAGAGACCCAGTACTTC.

The chain has TRBV21-1 and TRBJ2-4; the table's D call TRBD1 went unverified against the DNA. TRBV21-1 is described as a pseudogene. This CDR3 region has 14 residues. For the CDR3, the DNA is TGTGCCAGCAGCATTACAGCCGCCAGTAACATTCAGTACTTC. This translates into CASSITAASNIQYF.